One and the same sample provided the 8 T cell receptor beta chains below, sequenced in a study of T cells expressing NK-cell markers (dated by TCRdb to the early 2020s). Library preparation was by 5' RACE. Sequencing took place on an Illumina HiSeq 2000. Based on TCRdb reprocessing of the reads, there is one entry per CDR3 protein sequence, and DNA is missing. The sample's clone listing holds around 180,000 distinct CDR3 sequences. Together, the top ten hold about 19% of the sample. Sequencing used blood T cells: a sorted CD56 or NKG2C T cell subset, CD4+ or CD8+ T cells, or bulk PBMC T cells (not recorded which). These receptors all come from a man aged 18 to 69 in good health.

This chain joins TRBV3-1 and TRBJ1-2. Germline loops: CDR1 LGHDT, CDR2 YNNKEL (reference sequence). The CDR3 is made up of 15 amino acids. CDR3: CASSQVYDGHYGYTF.

The J gene is TRBJ1-5, the V gene TRBV19; the D gene TCRdb calls, TRBD1, cannot be checked with no DNA. The CDR3 loop spans 13 amino acids. Germline CDR1 LNHDA, CDR2 SQIVND (reference sequence). The chain's CDR3 is CASSPGWGRPQHF.

The genes are TRBV25-1 and TRBJ2-5; with no DNA, the TCRdb D assignment of TRBD2 cannot be verified. Looked up from germline, CDR1 is MGHDK and CDR2 is SYGVNS. The CDR3 covers 15 residues. CDR3 region: CASSEPTSGEETQYF.

This chain uses TRBV4-2 with TRBJ1-2. Germline assignment: CDR1 LGHNA and CDR2 YNFKEQ. There are 14 residues in the CDR3. The CDR3 here is CASSQVEGNYGYTF.

The rearrangement uses TRBV6-5 and TRBJ2-3. The length of the CDR3 is 19 residues. From germline, CDR1 is MNHEY and CDR2 SVGAGI. This chain's CDR3 is CASSYSINGLLGSTDTQYF.

The genes are TRBV28 and TRBJ2-1. This CDR3 has 14 amino acids. Germline-derived CDR1 and CDR2 are MDHEN and SYDVKM. The CDR3 is CASSLISSYNEQFF.

This rearrangement joins TRBV6-5 to TRBJ2-1; TCRdb's assignment of TRBD2 cannot be checked, as there is no DNA. The CDR3 consists of 16 residues. CDR1 is MNHEY and CDR2 is SVGAGI in the germline V gene. The CDR3 protein is CASSSLTGSGNNEQFF.

The chain carries TRBV19 and TRBJ2-3; TCRdb selects TRBD1, and the lack of DNA leaves this call unchecked. Germline V gene lookup returns CDR1 LNHDA and CDR2 SQIVND (reference sequence). CDR3 size: 20 residues. The CDR3: CASSTAPSDRGSPSTDTQYF.